Listed below are T cell receptor beta chains from one sample, sequenced in a study of T cell repertoires in cytomegalovirus infection. No antigen has been identified for these receptors. TCRdb used MiXCR to reprocess the reads, holding one entry per CDR3 protein. The sample consists of approximately 990,000 distinct CDR3 sequences, 31% of them appearing once. The material sequenced was cultured CD8+ T cells from PBMCs, taken from culture after CMV antigen stimulation. Source of these receptors: a human donor in good health (CMV status not recorded). Some clones in this sample may be carry-over from other donors' samples. The CDR3 runs from the conserved cysteine through the conserved F or W. The D gene is left open where the match is weak. Not every row has a clone size; where given, it reads once, few, many or a size class.

V	D	size	J	CDR3	DNA
TRBV6-2/TRBV6-3	NA	few	TRBJ1-2	CASSYISGFGYTF	TGTGCCAGCAGTTATATATCAGGATTCGGCTACACCTTC
TRBV7-6	NA	few	TRBJ1-2	CASSLGEGDLILNYGYTF	TGTGCCAGCAGCTTAGGGGAGGGGGACCTAATTCTCAACTATGGCTACACCTTC
TRBV4-1	NA	NA	TRBJ2-7	CASSQILGPSYEQYF	TGCGCCAGCAGCCAGATTCTGGGGCCCTCCTACGAGCAGTACTTC
TRBV7-2	TRBD1	once	TRBJ2-3	CASSQTGGAADTQYF	TGTGCCAGCAGCCAGACAGGGGGCGCGGCAGATACGCAGTATTTT
TRBV7-2	NA	many	TRBJ2-1	CASSLSGTVYNEQFF	TGTGCCAGCAGCTTAAGCGGGACAGTCTACAATGAGCAGTTCTTC
TRBV3-1	NA	NA	TRBJ1-5	CASSHAGTYQPQHF	TGTGCCAGCAGCCATGCTGGGACCTATCAGCCCCAGCATTTT
TRBV6-2/TRBV6-3	NA	few	TRBJ2-3	CASSWIARPDTQYF	TGTGCCAGCAGTTGGATCGCCCGGCCAGATACGCAGTATTTT
TRBV15	NA	NA	TRBJ2-3	CATSNHPGPDTQYF	TGTGCCACCAGCAACCACCCGGGACCGGATACGCAGTATTTT
TRBV27	TRBD2	NA	TRBJ2-3	CASSWFSGGPTSTDTQYF	TGTGCCAGCAGTTGGTTTAGCGGGGGACCCACTAGTACAGATACGCAGTATTTT
TRBV5-1	TRBD1	NA	TRBJ1-1	CASSSRPGTGFVGTEAFF	TGCGCCAGCAGCTCCCGCCCCGGGACAGGTTTTGTAGGCACTGAAGCTTTCTTT
TRBV10-3	NA	NA	TRBJ2-7	CAISESEGGPYEQYF	TGTGCCATCAGTGAGTCGGAAGGGGGTCCCTACGAGCAGTACTTC
TRBV7-8	NA	many	TRBJ1-1	CASIPRGNTEAFF	TGTGCCAGCATCCCCCGGGGGAACACTGAAGCTTTCTTT
TRBV7-9	NA	NA	TRBJ2-3	CASSPGDSSTDTQYF	TGTGCCAGCAGCCCAGGTGACTCTAGCACAGATACGCAGTATTTT
TRBV7-6	NA	NA	TRBJ2-2	CASSSGVGRELFF	TGTGCCAGCAGCTCGGGGGTTGGCCGGGAGCTGTTTTTT
TRBV6-2/TRBV6-3	TRBD1	many	TRBJ1-2	CASTWTGTYGYTF	TGTGCCAGCACCTGGACAGGAACCTATGGCTACACCTTC
TRBV5-5	TRBD1	NA	TRBJ1-2	CASSLTPGQEIYGYTF	TGTGCCAGCAGCTTGACCCCGGGACAGGAAATCTATGGCTACACCTTC
TRBV7-3	TRBD2	few	TRBJ2-1	CASSLGGVWDEQFF	TGTGCCAGCAGCTTGGGGGGGGTTTGGGATGAGCAGTTCTTC
TRBV4-1	TRBD1	few	TRBJ2-1	CASSHSTGEREQFF	TGCGCCAGCAGCCACTCGACAGGGGAACGTGAGCAGTTCTTC
TRBV24-1	NA	few	TRBJ2-1	CATSDSDLSGDNEQFF	TGTGCCACCAGTGATTCGGATCTTTCTGGAGACAATGAGCAGTTCTTC
TRBV6-1	NA	NA	TRBJ1-6	CASLGHNNSPLHF	TGTGCCAGCTTGGGACACAATAATTCACCCCTCCACTTT
TRBV6-5	NA	NA	TRBJ1-3	CASSYSGAWASGSGNTIYF	TGTGCCAGCAGTTACTCGGGGGCCTGGGCCAGCGGATCTGGAAACACCATATATTTT
TRBV2	NA	NA	TRBJ1-4	CASSDIDSKGLSF	TGTGCCAGCAGCGATATAGACAGTAAAGGACTGTCTTTT
TRBV2	NA	NA	TRBJ2-2	CAFKGETGELFF	TGTGCCTTCAAAGGGGAGACCGGGGAGCTGTTTTTT
TRBV27	TRBD1	NA	TRBJ1-5	CASSLSPGRGLPRQPQHF	TGTGCCAGCAGTTTAAGCCCTGGCAGGGGGCTTCCACGTCAGCCCCAGCATTTT
TRBV7-6	NA	NA	TRBJ2-7	CASSLEVGPFSYEQYF	TGTGCCAGCAGCTTAGAGGTAGGGCCATTCTCCTACGAGCAGTACTTC
TRBV12-3/TRBV12-4	NA	few	TRBJ1-6	CASSFLRTVEDNSPLHF	TGTGCCAGCAGTTTCCTTAGGACCGTTGAGGATAATTCACCCCTCCACTTT
TRBV28	TRBD1	few	TRBJ2-1	CASRPGTEAGEQFF	TGTGCCAGCAGGCCTGGGACAGAGGCAGGGGAGCAGTTCTTC
TRBV12-5	NA	NA	TRBJ2-1	CASGLGTAPGQFF	TGTGCTAGTGGTTTGGGGACAGCTCCGGGGCAGTTCTTC
TRBV28	NA	many	TRBJ1-5	CASSPWGGQQPQHF	TGTGCCAGCAGCCCCTGGGGGGGGCAACAGCCCCAGCATTTT
TRBV7-6	NA	NA	TRBJ2-5	CASSSPGGRETQYF	TGTGCCAGCAGCTCCCCTGGGGGGCGGGAGACCCAGTACTTC
TRBV6-5	TRBD2	NA	TRBJ2-5	CASSYYSGTLGETQYF	TGTGCCAGCAGTTACTATAGCGGGACACTAGGGGAGACCCAGTACTTC
TRBV7-8	NA	few	TRBJ2-2	CASSGLNTGELFF	TGTGCCAGCAGCGGGTTGAACACCGGGGAGCTGTTTTTT
TRBV6-6	TRBD2	once	TRBJ2-5	CASSYPRAGAVQETQYF	TGTGCCAGCAGTTACCCTCGAGCGGGGGCCGTCCAAGAGACCCAGTACTTC
TRBV2	NA	NA	TRBJ2-5	CASSEGGPPETQYF	TGTGCCAGCAGTGAGGGGGGCCCTCCAGAGACCCAGTACTTC
TRBV6-2/TRBV6-3	NA	NA	TRBJ2-3	CASTSEDHSTDTQYF	TGTGCCAGCACCTCAGAGGATCATAGCACAGATACGCAGTATTTT
TRBV7-2	TRBD1	many	TRBJ1-5	CASSRYGQGADQPQHF	TGTGCCAGCAGCCGGTATGGACAGGGGGCAGATCAGCCCCAGCATTTT
TRBV20-1	TRBD2	NA	TRBJ2-1	CSAFSGGVYEQFF	TGCAGTGCTTTTAGCGGGGGGGTTTATGAGCAGTTCTTC
TRBV7-6	NA	NA	TRBJ2-1	CASSGDGKQFF	TGTGCCAGCAGCGGGGACGGGAAGCAGTTCTTC
TRBV24-1	NA	NA	TRBJ2-1	CATSDADRSSYNEQFF	TGTGCCACCAGTGATGCCGACAGGAGCTCCTACAATGAGCAGTTCTTC
TRBV20-1	NA	NA	TRBJ2-3	CSATGTPILTDTQYF	TGCAGTGCTACCGGGACACCTATACTCACAGATACGCAGTATTTT
TRBV4-1	NA	NA	TRBJ2-7	CASSQDLIDKKYEQYF	TGCGCCAGCAGCCAAGATCTGATCGATAAGAAGTACGAGCAGTACTTC
TRBV2	TRBD1	NA	TRBJ2-5	CASPGTGGRETQYF	TGTGCCAGCCCCGGGACAGGGGGCCGGGAGACCCAGTACTTC
TRBV2	NA	once	TRBJ2-2	CATRGPNTGELFF	TGTGCCACTCGGGGACCGAACACCGGGGAGCTGTTTTTT
TRBV12-3/TRBV12-4	NA	NA	TRBJ2-3	CASRELTGPEAPDTQYF	TGTGCCAGCAGGGAACTGACAGGTCCCGAAGCCCCAGATACGCAGTATTTT
TRBV6-1	TRBD2	many	TRBJ2-1	CASSDPFWAGGPSNEQFF	TGTGCCAGCAGTGACCCCTTTTGGGCGGGGGGGCCTTCGAATGAGCAGTTCTTC
TRBV19	TRBD2	NA	TRBJ2-2	CASSIATSPAGELFF	TGTGCCAGTAGTATCGCGACTAGCCCTGCCGGGGAGCTGTTTTTT
TRBV28	NA	NA	TRBJ1-5	CASRLLSNQPQHF	TGTGCCAGCAGATTATTGAGCAATCAGCCCCAGCATTTT
TRBV7-8	NA	NA	TRBJ1-1	CVSSLEMNTEAFF	TGTGTCAGCAGCTTAGAGATGAACACTGAAGCTTTCTTT
TRBV27	TRBD1	NA	TRBJ1-4	CASSSSYGAGGDEKLFF	TGTGCCAGCAGTTCCTCGTATGGGGCAGGGGGTGATGAAAAACTGTTTTTT
TRBV20-1	NA	few	TRBJ2-5	CSARERVGAGQETQYF	TGCAGTGCTAGAGAACGGGTCGGGGCAGGGCAAGAGACCCAGTACTTC
TRBV7-9	NA	many	TRBJ2-4	CASSSSPTGRAKNIQYF	TGTGCCAGCAGCTCCAGCCCAACAGGGCGCGCCAAAAACATTCAGTACTTC
TRBV4-1	NA	NA	TRBJ1-1	CASSQDQRKNTEAFF	TGTGCCAGCAGCCAAGATCAACGGAAGAACACTGAAGCTTTCTTT
TRBV2	NA	NA	TRBJ1-1	CASNPHERVNTEAFF	TGTGCCAGCAACCCACACGAACGGGTGAACACTGAAGCTTTCTTT
TRBV4-3	NA	few	TRBJ2-1	CASSQEGRGVSYNEQFF	TGCGCCAGCAGCCAAGAAGGCCGTGGGGTCTCCTACAATGAGCAGTTCTTC
TRBV7-9	NA	few	TRBJ1-2	CASTPGLLPNYGYTF	TGTGCCAGCACCCCAGGTCTTCTTCCTAACTATGGCTACACCTTC
TRBV6-1	NA	NA	TRBJ1-2	CASSTLDRRGEGYTF	TGTGCCAGCAGTACCTTAGACAGGAGAGGAGAAGGCTACACCTTC